The rows below give T cell receptor beta chains drawn from one sample of a study of control samples from healthy donors and cancer patients. The data were produced by immunoSEQ multiplex PCR, yet TCRdb's version contains in-frame clones alone and is incomplete. The sample has a few hundred thousand clones; about 93% are singletons. The sequenced sample was PBMCs. These receptors were taken from a man aged 35 to 55 with head and neck cancer. The CDR3 runs from the conserved cysteine through the conserved F or W. Each record gives: V gene, J gene, CDR3 protein.

v_gene: TRBV19
j_gene: TRBJ1-5
CDR3aa: CASSIAGSNQPQHF

v_gene: TRBV6-5
j_gene: TRBJ1-5
CDR3aa: CASRSDRYSNQPQHF

v_gene: TRBV6-5
j_gene: TRBJ2-5
CDR3aa: CASVDLARETQYF

v_gene: TRBV5-1
j_gene: TRBJ2-2
CDR3aa: CASSLRVTGSTGELFF

v_gene: TRBV5-1
j_gene: TRBJ2-3
CDR3aa: CASRRLAGGLNTDTQYF

v_gene: TRBV5-6
j_gene: TRBJ2-3
CDR3aa: CASTGGLARGDTQYF

v_gene: TRBV7-3
j_gene: TRBJ1-2
CDR3aa: CASSLDTINYGYTF

v_gene: TRBV11-3
j_gene: TRBJ1-2
CDR3aa: CASPRDVGTGGFGYTF

v_gene: TRBV7-9
j_gene: TRBJ1-5
CDR3aa: CASSPLLNNQPQHF

v_gene: TRBV29-1
j_gene: TRBJ2-7
CDR3aa: CSGASSYEQYF

v_gene: TRBV6-5
j_gene: TRBJ1-2
CDR3aa: CASRDSYGYTF

v_gene: TRBV9
j_gene: TRBJ1-2
CDR3aa: CASSVGRYGYTF

v_gene: TRBV30
j_gene: TRBJ2-7
CDR3aa: CAWSRGSYEQYF

v_gene: TRBV7-9
j_gene: TRBJ2-3
CDR3aa: CASSPSGPPTDTQYF

v_gene: TRBV6-5
j_gene: TRBJ2-7
CDR3aa: CASSYSRAGKGEQYF

v_gene: TRBV13
j_gene: TRBJ2-5
CDR3aa: CASSPSGGETQYF

v_gene: TRBV2
j_gene: TRBJ2-7
CDR3aa: CASSEGGARSYEQYF

v_gene: TRBV20-1
j_gene: TRBJ2-4
CDR3aa: CSAPALSIQYF

v_gene: TRBV3-1/TRBV3-2
j_gene: TRBJ2-1
CDR3aa: CASSLAGARNEQFF

v_gene: TRBV28
j_gene: TRBJ2-7
CDR3aa: CASSLPPGGGQGAYEQYF

v_gene: TRBV18
j_gene: TRBJ2-7
CDR3aa: CASSQNGRRSSYEQYF

v_gene: TRBV7-2
j_gene: TRBJ2-5
CDR3aa: CASSHSGTGYVTQYF

v_gene: TRBV3-1/TRBV3-2
j_gene: TRBJ1-1
CDR3aa: CASSQGLTEAFF

v_gene: TRBV4-2
j_gene: TRBJ2-1
CDR3aa: CASSQDVAISYNEQFF

v_gene: TRBV28
j_gene: TRBJ2-7
CDR3aa: CASTKGGVGNEQYF

v_gene: TRBV3-1/TRBV3-2
j_gene: TRBJ2-1
CDR3aa: CASSQTGLAGGPDNEQFF

v_gene: TRBV28
j_gene: TRBJ2-6
CDR3aa: CASSLLQAGGRANVLTF

v_gene: TRBV24-1
j_gene: TRBJ2-5
CDR3aa: CATSDGPGQGIQETQYF

v_gene: TRBV5-5
j_gene: TRBJ1-2
CDR3aa: CASSPQSIYGYTF

v_gene: TRBV11-2
j_gene: TRBJ2-2
CDR3aa: CASSRNTGELFF

v_gene: TRBV6-6
j_gene: TRBJ1-1
CDR3aa: CASRGNTEAFF

v_gene: TRBV10-3
j_gene: TRBJ2-7
CDR3aa: CAISVRQTYEQYF

v_gene: TRBV7-6
j_gene: TRBJ1-5
CDR3aa: CASSPYPDRGGRPQHF

v_gene: TRBV10-3
j_gene: TRBJ2-1
CDR3aa: CAISEYEGANQFF

v_gene: TRBV19
j_gene: TRBJ2-1
CDR3aa: CASSISSAGNGGEQFF

v_gene: TRBV28
j_gene: TRBJ2-7
CDR3aa: CASSGVSKPNEQYF

v_gene: TRBV20-1
j_gene: TRBJ1-1
CDR3aa: CSAGQDEAFF

v_gene: TRBV18
j_gene: TRBJ2-7
CDR3aa: CASSQGAYEQYF

v_gene: TRBV5-6
j_gene: TRBJ2-1
CDR3aa: CASSLPSGYLYNEQFF

v_gene: TRBV28
j_gene: TRBJ2-1
CDR3aa: CASSSGTASYNEQFF

v_gene: TRBV5-1
j_gene: TRBJ1-1
CDR3aa: CASSPTAGNTEAFF

v_gene: TRBV15
j_gene: TRBJ1-5
CDR3aa: CATSRRTRVGQPQHF

v_gene: TRBV19
j_gene: TRBJ2-7
CDR3aa: CASSMASGRLDEQYF

v_gene: TRBV5-6
j_gene: TRBJ2-1
CDR3aa: CASSLVQERYNEQFF

v_gene: TRBV29-1
j_gene: TRBJ2-7
CDR3aa: CSVRGPTGSEQYF

v_gene: TRBV7-3
j_gene: TRBJ2-5
CDR3aa: CASSLTPGLAVTQYF

v_gene: TRBV27
j_gene: TRBJ2-7
CDR3aa: CASSPRTDSYEQYF

v_gene: TRBV7-7
j_gene: TRBJ2-1
CDR3aa: CASSLNPPTGLAGGYNEQFF

v_gene: TRBV30
j_gene: TRBJ2-5
CDR3aa: CAWNRGGQETQYF

v_gene: TRBV7-9
j_gene: TRBJ1-5
CDR3aa: CASSLYPNQPQHF

v_gene: TRBV13
j_gene: TRBJ2-2
CDR3aa: CASSSLQVAGELFF

v_gene: TRBV19
j_gene: TRBJ1-5
CDR3aa: CASCDGYQPQHF

v_gene: TRBV9
j_gene: TRBJ2-7
CDR3aa: CASSVAAGPLSYEQYF

v_gene: TRBV9
j_gene: TRBJ2-1
CDR3aa: CASSDGIQPKVNEQFF

v_gene: TRBV6-5
j_gene: TRBJ2-3
CDR3aa: CASSSPSGRARDTQYF

v_gene: TRBV5-1
j_gene: TRBJ2-7
CDR3aa: CASSLVTAGPLGEQYF

v_gene: TRBV9
j_gene: TRBJ2-7
CDR3aa: CASSVGLWMPSGNEQYF